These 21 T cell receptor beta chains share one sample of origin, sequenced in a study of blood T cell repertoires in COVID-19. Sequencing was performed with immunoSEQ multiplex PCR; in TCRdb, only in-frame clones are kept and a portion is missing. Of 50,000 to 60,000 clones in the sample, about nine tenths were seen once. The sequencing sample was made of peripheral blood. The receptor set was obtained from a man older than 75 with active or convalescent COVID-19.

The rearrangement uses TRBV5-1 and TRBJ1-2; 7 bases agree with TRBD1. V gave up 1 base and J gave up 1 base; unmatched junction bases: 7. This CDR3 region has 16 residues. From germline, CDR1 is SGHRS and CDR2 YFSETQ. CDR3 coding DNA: TGCGCCAGCAGCTTGCCGAGGGGGCTTCGTAACTATGGCTACACCTTC. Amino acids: CASSLPRGLRNYGYTF.

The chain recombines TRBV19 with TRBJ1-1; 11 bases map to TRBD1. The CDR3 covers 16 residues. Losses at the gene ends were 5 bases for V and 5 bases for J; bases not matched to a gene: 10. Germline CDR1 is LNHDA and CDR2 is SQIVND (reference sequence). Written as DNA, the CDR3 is TGTGCCAGTAGTGTGCCCTTGGGACAGGGGGGGACTGAAGCTTTCTTT. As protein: CASSVPLGQGGTEAFF.

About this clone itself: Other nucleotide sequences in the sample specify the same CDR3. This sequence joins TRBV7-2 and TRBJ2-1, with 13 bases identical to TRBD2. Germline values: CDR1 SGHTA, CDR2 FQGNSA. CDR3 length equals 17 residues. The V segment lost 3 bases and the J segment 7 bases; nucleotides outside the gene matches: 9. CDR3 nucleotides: TGTGCCAGCAGCTTTTCCCCAACTAGCGGGGGGGCAAATGAGCAGTTCTTC. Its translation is CASSFSPTSGGANEQFF.

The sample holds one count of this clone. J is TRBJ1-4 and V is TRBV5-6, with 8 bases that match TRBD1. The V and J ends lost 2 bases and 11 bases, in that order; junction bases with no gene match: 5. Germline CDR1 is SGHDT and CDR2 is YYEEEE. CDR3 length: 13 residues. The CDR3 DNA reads TGTGCCAGCAGCTTCCAGGGGGCACGGAAACTGTTTTTT. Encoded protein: CASSFQGARKLFF.

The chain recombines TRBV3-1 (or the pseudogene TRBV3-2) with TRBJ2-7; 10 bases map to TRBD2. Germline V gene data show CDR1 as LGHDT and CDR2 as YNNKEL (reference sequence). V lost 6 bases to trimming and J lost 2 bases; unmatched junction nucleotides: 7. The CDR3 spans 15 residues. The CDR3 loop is CASSPAGGFAYEQYF. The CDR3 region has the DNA TGTGCCAGCAGTCCAGCGGGAGGGTTCGCCTACGAGCAGTACTTC.

The DNA of the CDR3 is TGTGCCAGCAGCTGGGAGGGGGAAGAGACCCAGTACTTC. Translated, it gives CASSWEGEETQYF. The chain is built from TRBV7-2 and TRBJ2-5, with D possibly matching TRBD2 (7 bases). Germline CDR1 SGHTA, CDR2 FQGNSA. V lost 4 bases and J lost 3, with 9 bases in between. CDR3 length: 13 residues.

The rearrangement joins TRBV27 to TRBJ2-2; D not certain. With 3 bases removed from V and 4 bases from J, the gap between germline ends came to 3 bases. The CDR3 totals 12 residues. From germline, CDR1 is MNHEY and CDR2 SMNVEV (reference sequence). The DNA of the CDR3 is TGTGCCAGCAGTTTCGTCACCGGGGAGCTGTTTTTT. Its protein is CASSFVTGELFF.

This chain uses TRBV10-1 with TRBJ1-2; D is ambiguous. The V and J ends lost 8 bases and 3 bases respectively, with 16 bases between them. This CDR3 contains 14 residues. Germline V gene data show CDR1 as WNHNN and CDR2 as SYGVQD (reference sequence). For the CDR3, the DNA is TGCGCCAGCTTGGGCCTCCCGGCCCACTATGGCTACACCTTC. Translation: CASLGLPAHYGYTF.

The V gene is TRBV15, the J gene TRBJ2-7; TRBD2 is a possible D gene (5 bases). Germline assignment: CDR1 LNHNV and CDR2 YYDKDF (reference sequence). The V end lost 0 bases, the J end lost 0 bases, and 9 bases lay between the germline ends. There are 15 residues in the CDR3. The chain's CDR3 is CATSREQRSSYEQYF. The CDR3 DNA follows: TGTGCCACCAGCAGAGAACAGCGGAGCTCCTACGAGCAGTACTTC.

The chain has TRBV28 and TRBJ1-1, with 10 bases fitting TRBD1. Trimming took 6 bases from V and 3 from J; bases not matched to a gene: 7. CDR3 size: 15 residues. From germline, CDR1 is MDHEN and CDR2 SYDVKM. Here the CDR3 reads CASRGRTGGDTEAFF. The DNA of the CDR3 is TGTGCCAGCAGGGGTCGGACAGGGGGAGACACTGAAGCTTTCTTT.

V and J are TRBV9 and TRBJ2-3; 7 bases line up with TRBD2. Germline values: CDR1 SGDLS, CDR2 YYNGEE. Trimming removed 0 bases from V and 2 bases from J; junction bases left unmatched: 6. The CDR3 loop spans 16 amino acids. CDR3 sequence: CASSVGGAGLTDTQYF. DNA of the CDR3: TGTGCCAGCAGCGTAGGAGGAGCGGGACTCACAGATACGCAGTATTTT.

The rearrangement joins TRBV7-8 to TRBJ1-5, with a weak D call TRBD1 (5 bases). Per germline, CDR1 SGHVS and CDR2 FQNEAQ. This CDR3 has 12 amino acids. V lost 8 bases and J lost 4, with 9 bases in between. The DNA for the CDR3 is TGTGCCAGCGCCAGGGTAAATCAGCCCCAGCATTTT. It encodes CASARVNQPQHF.

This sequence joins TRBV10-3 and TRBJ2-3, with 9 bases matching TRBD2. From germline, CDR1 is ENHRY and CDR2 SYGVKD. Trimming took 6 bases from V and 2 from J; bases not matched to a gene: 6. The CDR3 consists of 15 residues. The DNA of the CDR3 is TGTGCCATCAGACAAGCGGGGGGCCCCACAGATACGCAGTATTTT. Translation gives CAIRQAGGPTDTQYF.

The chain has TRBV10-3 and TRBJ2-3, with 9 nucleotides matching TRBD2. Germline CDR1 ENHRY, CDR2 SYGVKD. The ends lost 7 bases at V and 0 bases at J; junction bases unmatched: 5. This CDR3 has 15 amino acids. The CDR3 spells CAINPSGASTDTQYF. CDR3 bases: TGTGCCATCAACCCTAGCGGGGCTAGCACAGATACGCAGTATTTT.

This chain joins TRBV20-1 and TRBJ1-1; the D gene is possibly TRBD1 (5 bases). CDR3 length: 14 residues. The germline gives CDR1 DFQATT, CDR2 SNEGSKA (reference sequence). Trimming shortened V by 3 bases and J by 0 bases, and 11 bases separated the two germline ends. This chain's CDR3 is CSASKGSMNTEAFF. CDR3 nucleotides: TGCAGTGCTAGTAAGGGGTCCATGAACACTGAAGCTTTCTTT.

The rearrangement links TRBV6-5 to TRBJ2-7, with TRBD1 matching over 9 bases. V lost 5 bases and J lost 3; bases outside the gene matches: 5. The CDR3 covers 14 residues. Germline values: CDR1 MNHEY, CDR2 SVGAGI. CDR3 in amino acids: CASSRDRVNYEQYF. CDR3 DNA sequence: TGTGCCAGCAGTAGGGACAGGGTCAACTACGAGCAGTACTTC.

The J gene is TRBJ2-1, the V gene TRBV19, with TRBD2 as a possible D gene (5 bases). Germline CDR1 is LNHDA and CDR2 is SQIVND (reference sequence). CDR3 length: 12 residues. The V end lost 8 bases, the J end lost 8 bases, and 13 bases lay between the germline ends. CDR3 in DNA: TGTGCCAGTTCAAAAACGGGGTATGAGCAGTTCTTC. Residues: CASSKTGYEQFF.

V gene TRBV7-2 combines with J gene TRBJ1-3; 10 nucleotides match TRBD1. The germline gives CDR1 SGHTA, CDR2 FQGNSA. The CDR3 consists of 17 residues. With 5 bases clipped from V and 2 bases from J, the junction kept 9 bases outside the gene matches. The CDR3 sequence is CASSIRQGAGTGNTIYF. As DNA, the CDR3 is TGTGCCAGCAGCATAAGACAGGGGGCTGGGACTGGAAACACCATATATTTT.

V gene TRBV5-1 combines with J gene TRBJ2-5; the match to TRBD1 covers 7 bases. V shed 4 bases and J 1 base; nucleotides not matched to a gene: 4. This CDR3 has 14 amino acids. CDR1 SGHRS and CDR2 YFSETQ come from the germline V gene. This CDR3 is CASSPGTAQETQYF. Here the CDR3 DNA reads TGCGCCAGCAGCCCGGGGACAGCCCAAGAGACCCAGTACTTC.

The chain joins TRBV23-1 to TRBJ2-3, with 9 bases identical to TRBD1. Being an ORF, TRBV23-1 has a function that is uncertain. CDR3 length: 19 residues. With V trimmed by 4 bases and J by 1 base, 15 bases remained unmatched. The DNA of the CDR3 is TGCGCCAGCAGTCCGCAGGATCTCCAACAGGGGGCGTGCACAGATACGCAGTATTTT. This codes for CASSPQDLQQGACTDTQYF.

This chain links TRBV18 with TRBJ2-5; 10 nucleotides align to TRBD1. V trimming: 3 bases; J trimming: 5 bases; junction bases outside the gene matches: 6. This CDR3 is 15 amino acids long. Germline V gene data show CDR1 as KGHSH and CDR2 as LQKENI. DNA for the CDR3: TGTGCCAGCTCACCCCGGACAGGGGGTCGGGAGACCCAGTACTTC. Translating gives CASSPRTGGRETQYF. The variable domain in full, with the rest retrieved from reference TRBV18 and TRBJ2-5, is NAGVMQNPRHLVRRRGQEARLRCSPMKGHSHVYWYRQLPEEGLKFMVYLQKENIIDESGMPKERFSAEFPKEGPSILRIQQVVRGDSAAYFCASSPRTGGRETQYFGPGTRLLVL.